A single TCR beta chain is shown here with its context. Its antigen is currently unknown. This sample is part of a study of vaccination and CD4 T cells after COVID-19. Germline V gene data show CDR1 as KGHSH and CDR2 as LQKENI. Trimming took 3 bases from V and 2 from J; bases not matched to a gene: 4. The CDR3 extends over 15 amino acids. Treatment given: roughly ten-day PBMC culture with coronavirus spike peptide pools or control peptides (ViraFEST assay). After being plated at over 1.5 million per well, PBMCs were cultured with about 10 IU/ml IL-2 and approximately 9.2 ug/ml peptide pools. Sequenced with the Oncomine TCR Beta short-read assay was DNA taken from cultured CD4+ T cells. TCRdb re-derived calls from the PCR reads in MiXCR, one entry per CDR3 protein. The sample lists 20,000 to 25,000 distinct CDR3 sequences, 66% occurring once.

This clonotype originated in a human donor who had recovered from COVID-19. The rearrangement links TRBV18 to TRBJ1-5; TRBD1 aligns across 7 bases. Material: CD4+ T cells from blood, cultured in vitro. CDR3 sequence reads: CASSPGQQGNQPQHF. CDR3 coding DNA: TGTGCCAGCTCACCGGGACAGCAGGGCAATCAGCCCCAGCATTTT.